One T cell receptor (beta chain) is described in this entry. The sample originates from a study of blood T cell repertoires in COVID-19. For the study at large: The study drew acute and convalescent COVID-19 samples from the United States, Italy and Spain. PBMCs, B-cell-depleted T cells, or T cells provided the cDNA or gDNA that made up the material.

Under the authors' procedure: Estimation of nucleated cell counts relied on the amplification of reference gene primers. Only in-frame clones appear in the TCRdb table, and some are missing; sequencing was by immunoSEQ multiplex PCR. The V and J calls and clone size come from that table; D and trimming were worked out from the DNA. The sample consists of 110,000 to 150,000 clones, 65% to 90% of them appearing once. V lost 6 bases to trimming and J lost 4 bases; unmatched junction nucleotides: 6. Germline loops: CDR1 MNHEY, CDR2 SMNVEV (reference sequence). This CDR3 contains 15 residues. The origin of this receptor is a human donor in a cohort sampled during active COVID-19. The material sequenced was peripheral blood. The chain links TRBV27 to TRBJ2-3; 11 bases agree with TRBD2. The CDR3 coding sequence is TGTGCCAGCAGCAAACTAGCGGGAGTTTCAGATACGCAGTATTTT. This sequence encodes CASSKLAGVSDTQYF.